Below, 9 T cell receptor beta chains from the same sample are listed, as sequenced in a study of beta chain features in type 1 diabetes (dated by TCRdb to 2016 to 2018). What the research found in general, with its limitations: Type 1 diabetes patients showed a moderate but significant shortening of TCRB CDR3 length in all four CD4+ subsets.

Libraries were made using the immunoSEQ multiplex PCR assay. The entire isolated RNA was reverse transcribed using the High Capacity cDNA Reverse Transcription Kit, and thus expressed TCRB transcripts were sequenced. TCRdb holds this immuneACCESS table with in-frame rearrangements only. Some clones are missing; in checked studies, unresolved V genes explain under half, and the rest has no known cause. The sample table contains 630,000 or so clones; only one count was recorded for over 12% of them. 0.03% to 0.04% of the sample is in the top ten clones. Their recognized antigens are unknown. The sequenced sample consisted of naive CD4+ T cells from blood. Taken with the paper, the label for cell subset or site translates to: true naive CD4+ T cells. These receptors were obtained from a man between 18 and 29 years old with type 1 diabetes.

The chain recombines TRBV4-3 with TRBJ2-1; 11 bases align to TRBD2. The CDR3 is 19 amino acids. CDR1 is LGHNA and CDR2 is YSLEER in the germline V gene. J gave up 2 bases and V 0 bases, and 9 bases lay outside the gene matches. The CDR3 region is CASSQEPSPSGGTYNEQFF. The CDR3 DNA sequence: TGCGCCAGCAGCCAAGAGCCTTCCCCTAGCGGGGGGACCTACAATGAGCAGTTCTTC.

This rearrangement joins TRBV21-1 to TRBJ2-7. TRBV21-1 is annotated as a pseudogene. The CDR3 totals 19 residues. The CDR3 region has the DNA TGTGCCACCGGAGACCAAAAAGGGTTCGTAACGAGAGCTCATTACGAGCAGTACTTC. It codes for CATGDQKGFVTRAHYEQYF.

The rearrangement uses TRBV11-2 and TRBJ1-6, with TRBD1 matching 9 bases. The CDR3 extends over 15 amino acids. J lost 9 bases, V lost 1 base, and 4 bases had no gene match. Germline assignment: CDR1 SGHAT and CDR2 FQNNGV. DNA for the CDR3: TGTGCCAGCAGCTTAGTGGACAGGGGTGTTTCACCCCTCCACTTT. It translates to CASSLVDRGVSPLHF. The full variable domain, rest sourced from reference TRBV11-2 and TRBJ1-6, is EAGVAQSPRYKIIEKRQSVAFWCNPISGHATLYWYQQILGQGPKLLIQFQNNGVVDDSQLPKDRFSAERLKGVDSTLKIQPAKLEDSAVYLCASSLVDRGVSPLHFGNGTRLTVT.

This chain joins TRBV5-6 and TRBJ1-2; a possible D gene is TRBD1 (5 bases). CDR1 and CDR2 (germline): SGHDT, YYEEEE. The CDR3 loop spans 15 amino acids. V lost 6 bases, J lost 5 bases, and 20 bases lay in between. The CDR3 nucleotides read TGTGCCAGCACCCCAACGGGGCTTGCTGAGTATGGCTACACCTTC. This gives the protein CASTPTGLAEYGYTF.

This chain links TRBV7-2 with TRBJ2-7; TRBD2 is a possible D gene (6 bases). Trimming left V 5 bases short and J 3 bases short, with 14 bases between. Germline CDR1 and CDR2: SGHTA and FQGNSA. CDR3 length: 14 amino acids. Here the CDR3 reads CASSPSAAGYEQYF. The CDR3 DNA reads as TGTGCCAGCAGCCCCTCGGCAGCGGGCTACGAGCAGTACTTC.

This clone has just a few counts. The chain uses TRBV30 and TRBJ2-1; 10 bases are shared with TRBD2. After removal of 8 bases from V and 11 bases from J, the junction contained 9 bases not matched to a gene. Germline CDR1 reads GTSNPN; CDR2 reads SVGIG (reference sequence). The CDR3 spans 12 residues. CDR3 nucleotides: TGTGCCAGCCTAACTAGCGGGACGAAGCAGTTCTTC. Protein product: CASLTSGTKQFF.

J is TRBJ2-6 and V is TRBV4-3; 7 nucleotides align to TRBD1. Trimming at V came to 2 bases and at J to 4 bases, leaving 8 bases not matched to a gene. The CDR3 has 17 amino acids. Germline loops: CDR1 LGHNA, CDR2 YSLEER. The CDR3, as DNA: TGCGCCAGCAGCCAATCGGGTACAGGGGCCGGGGCCAACGTCCTGACTTTC. Translated: CASSQSGTGAGANVLTF.

This clone was counted a few times. The V call is TRBV7-2, the J call TRBJ2-1; possible D gene TRBD1, 5 bases. Germline V gives CDR1 SGHTA, CDR2 FQGNSA. The V and J ends lost 2 bases and 3 bases respectively, with 17 bases between them. This CDR3 has 17 residues. CDR3 loop: CASSLRWGPFNYNEQFF. The CDR3 DNA is TGTGCCAGCAGCTTACGATGGGGCCCCTTTAACTACAATGAGCAGTTCTTC.

This rearrangement joins TRBV9 to TRBJ2-1, with a weak D call TRBD1 (6 bases). V lost 5 bases and J 7 bases, leaving 16 bases between the germline ends. The germline gives CDR1 SGDLS, CDR2 YYNGEE. The CDR3 runs 14 residues. This chain's CDR3 is CASSDLGTINEQFF. The DNA for the CDR3 is TGTGCCAGCAGTGACCTAGGGACAATAAATGAGCAGTTCTTC.